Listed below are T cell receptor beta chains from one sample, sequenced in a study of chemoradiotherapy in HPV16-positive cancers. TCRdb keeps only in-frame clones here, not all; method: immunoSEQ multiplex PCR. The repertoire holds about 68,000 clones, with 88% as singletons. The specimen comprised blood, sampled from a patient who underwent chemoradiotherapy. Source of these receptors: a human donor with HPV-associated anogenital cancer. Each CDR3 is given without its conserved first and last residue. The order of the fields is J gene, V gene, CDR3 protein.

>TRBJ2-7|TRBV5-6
ASSLWDPLVVPSEQY
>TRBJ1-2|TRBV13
ASSPQGAGGGYT
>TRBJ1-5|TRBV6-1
ASSDLHKNQPQH
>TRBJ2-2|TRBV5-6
ASTRRATGELF
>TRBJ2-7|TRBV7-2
ASSSPGPLSYEQY
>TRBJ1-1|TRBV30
ASSGFKGTEAF
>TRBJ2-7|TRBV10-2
ASQPGTGENEQY
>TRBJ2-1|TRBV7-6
ASRSLSGGNEQF
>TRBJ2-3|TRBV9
ASSVAWERGDTQY
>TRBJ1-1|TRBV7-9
ASSFRQLNTEAF
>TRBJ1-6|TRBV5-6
ASSGPGSSPLH
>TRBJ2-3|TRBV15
ATRDGTPEAQGLSTDTQY
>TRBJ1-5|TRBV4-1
ASSQADSTYQPQH
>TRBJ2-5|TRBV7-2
ASSRYQETQY
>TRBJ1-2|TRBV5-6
ASSLKRQNYGYT
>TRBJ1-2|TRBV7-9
ASSSRGRGSGYT
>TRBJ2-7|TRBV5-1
ASSLAQGIGEQY
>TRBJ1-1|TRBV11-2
ASSQPAGWTNTEAF
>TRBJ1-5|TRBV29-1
SVAGGSNQPQH
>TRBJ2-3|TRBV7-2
ASSLVLGTQY
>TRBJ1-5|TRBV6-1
ASRKQENQPQH
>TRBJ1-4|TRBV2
ATSLRGNEKLF
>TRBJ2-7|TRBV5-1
ASSLTGAYEQY